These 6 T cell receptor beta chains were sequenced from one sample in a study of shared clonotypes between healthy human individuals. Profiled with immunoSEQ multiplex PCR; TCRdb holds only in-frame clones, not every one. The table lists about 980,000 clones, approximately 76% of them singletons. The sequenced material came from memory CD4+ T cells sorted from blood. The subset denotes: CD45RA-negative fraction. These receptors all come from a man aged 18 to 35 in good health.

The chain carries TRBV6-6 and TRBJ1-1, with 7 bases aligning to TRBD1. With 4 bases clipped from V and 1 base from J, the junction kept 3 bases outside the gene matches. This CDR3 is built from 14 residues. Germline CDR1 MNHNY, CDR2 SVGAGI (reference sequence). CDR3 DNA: TGTGCCAGCAGTTGGGGACAGTCGAACACTGAAGCTTTCTTT. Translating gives CASSWGQSNTEAFF.

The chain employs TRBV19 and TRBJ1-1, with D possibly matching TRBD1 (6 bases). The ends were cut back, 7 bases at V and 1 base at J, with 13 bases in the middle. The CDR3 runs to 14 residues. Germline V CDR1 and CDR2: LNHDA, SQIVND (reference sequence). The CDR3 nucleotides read TGTGCCAGTACTGGACAGACTCAGAACACTGAAGCTTTCTTT. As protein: CASTGQTQNTEAFF.

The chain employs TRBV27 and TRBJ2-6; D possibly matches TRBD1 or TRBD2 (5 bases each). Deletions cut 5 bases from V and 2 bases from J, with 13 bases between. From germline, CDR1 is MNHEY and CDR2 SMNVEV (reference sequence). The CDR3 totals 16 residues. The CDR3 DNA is TGTGCCAGCAGTCAGCAGGGAGCCACTGGGGCCAACGTCCTGACTTTC. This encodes CASSQQGATGANVLTF.

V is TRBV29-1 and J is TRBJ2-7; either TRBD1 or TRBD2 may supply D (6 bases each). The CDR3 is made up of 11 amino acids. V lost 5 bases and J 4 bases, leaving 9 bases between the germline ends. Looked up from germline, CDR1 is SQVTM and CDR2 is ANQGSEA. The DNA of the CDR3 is TGCAGCGTTTTAGGGGGGTACGAGCAGTACTTC. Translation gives CSVLGGYEQYF.

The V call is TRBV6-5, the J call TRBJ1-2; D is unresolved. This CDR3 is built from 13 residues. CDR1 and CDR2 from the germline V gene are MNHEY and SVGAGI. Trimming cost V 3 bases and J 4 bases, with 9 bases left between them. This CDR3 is CASSYGDVYGYTF. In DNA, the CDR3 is TGTGCCAGCAGTTATGGAGACGTCTATGGCTACACCTTC.

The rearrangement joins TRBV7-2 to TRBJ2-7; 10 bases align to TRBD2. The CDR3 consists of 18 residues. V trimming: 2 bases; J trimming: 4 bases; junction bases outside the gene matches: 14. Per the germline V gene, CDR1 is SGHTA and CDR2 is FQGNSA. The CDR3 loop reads CASSLPTSGVSPGYEQYF. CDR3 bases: TGTGCCAGCAGCTTACCTACTAGCGGGGTGTCCCCGGGGTACGAGCAGTACTTC. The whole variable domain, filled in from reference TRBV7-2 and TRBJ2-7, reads GAGVSQSPSNKVTEKGKDVELRCDPISGHTALYWYRQSLGQGLEFLIYFQGNSAPDKSGLPSDRFSAERTGGSVSTLTIQRTQQEDSAVYLCASSLPTSGVSPGYEQYFGPGTRLTVT.